One sample yielded the 30 T cell receptor beta chains listed below, sequenced in a study of a mutant IDH1 vaccine in newly diagnosed glioma. Time point indicated: baseline, week 1 (first vaccination visit). The treatment was: pre-vaccination baseline after standard-of-care therapy. Sequenced by immunoSEQ multiplex PCR; TCRdb stores in-frame clones only, minus some. The profile shows about 30,000 clones, about 80% of them singletons. The sample was PBMCs, taken from a glioma patient treated with radiotherapy, temozolomide or both. The receptors were sampled from a man aged 25 to 45 with glioma.

The chain couples TRBV30 to TRBJ1-3; the D gene is possibly TRBD1 (6 bases). The CDR3 is made up of 13 amino acids. Germline-derived CDR1 and CDR2 are GTSNPN and SVGIG (reference sequence). V lost 0 bases and J lost 9, with 12 bases in between. The CDR3, as DNA: TGTGCCTGGAGTGTAGGGGGGAAGGGCACCATATATTTT. Translating gives CAWSVGGKGTIYF.

The chain recombines TRBV10-3 with TRBJ1-5; D remains ambiguous. Germline CDR1 ENHRY, CDR2 SYGVKD. This CDR3 has 12 amino acids. V was cut by 0 bases and J by 6 bases, with 3 bases left in between. The CDR3 DNA follows: TGTGCCATCAGTGAGTCTTCTCAGCCCCAGCATTTT. Translation gives CAISESSQPQHF.

The chain carries TRBV5-1 and TRBJ2-3; no clear D gene. CDR3 size: 13 residues. Germline V gives CDR1 SGHRS, CDR2 YFSETQ. V lost 6 bases, J lost 2 bases, and 10 bases lay in between. Here the CDR3 DNA reads TGCGCCAGCAACGACGGCGTCACAGATACGCAGTATTTT. Its translation: CASNDGVTDTQYF. Variable domain in full (rest from reference TRBV5-1 and TRBJ2-3): KAGVTQTPRYLIKTRGQQVTLSCSPISGHRSVSWYQQTPGQGLQFLFEYFSETQRNKGNFPGRFSGRQFSNSRSEMNVSTLELGDSALYLCASNDGVTDTQYFGPGTRLTVL.

Remarks on this clone: The junction and the germline gene differ at one end; a read error may be behind it. The rearrangement links TRBV6-6 to TRBJ2-2, with D tentatively TRBD1 or TRBD2 (7 bases each). Germline-derived CDR1 and CDR2 are MNHNY and SVGAGI (reference sequence). This CDR3 comprises 15 residues. The CDR3 sequence: CASSSGGANTRELFF. The CDR3 DNA is TGTGCCAGCAGTTCAGGGGGGGCGAACACCAGGGAGCTGTTTTTT.

This chain connects TRBV10-3 to TRBJ1-1; TRBD1 aligns across 8 bases. J was trimmed by 1 base and V by 2 bases; bases with no gene match: 0. CDR1 and CDR2 (germline): ENHRY, SYGVKD. This CDR3 region has 14 residues. The CDR3 sequence is CAISEGTGNTEAFF. The CDR3 DNA sequence: TGTGCCATCAGTGAGGGGACAGGGAACACTGAAGCTTTCTTT.

The chain combines TRBV29-1 with TRBJ2-7; D is possibly TRBD2 (5 bases). Looked up from germline, CDR1 is SQVTM and CDR2 is ANQGSEA. Trimming pared 6 bases from V and 9 bases from J, leaving 18 bases between. The CDR3 length is 12 residues. The CDR3 nucleotides read TGCAGCGTAGCGGACGGGCAGAAGGTGCAGTACTTC. It is translated as CSVADGQKVQYF.

V usage is TRBV5-4 and J usage is TRBJ1-2; D is ambiguous. The CDR3 covers 15 residues. Germline CDR1 is SGHNT and CDR2 is YYREEE (reference sequence). V lost 0 bases to trimming and J lost 2 bases, with 11 bases between them. The CDR3 nucleotides read TGTGCCAGCAGCTTGGTAGATGGCAGAAACTATGGCTACACCTTC. It is translated as CASSLVDGRNYGYTF.

This chain joins TRBV27 and TRBJ2-7; a weak D match, TRBD1 (7 bases). From germline, CDR1 is MNHEY and CDR2 SMNVEV (reference sequence). The ends were cut back, 1 base at V and 5 bases at J, with 15 bases in the middle. The CDR3 is made up of 15 amino acids. Here the CDR3 reads CASSLLEGALDEQYF. DNA for the CDR3: TGTGCCAGCAGTTTATTGGAGGGGGCTCTGGACGAGCAGTACTTC.

V gene TRBV2 combines with J gene TRBJ1-2, with 7 positions matching TRBD1. The germline CDR1 and CDR2 sequences are SNHLY and FYNNEI. The CDR3 extends over 16 amino acids. V gave up 6 bases and J gave up 0 bases; unmatched junction bases: 10. Here the CDR3 reads CASSPKTGPTNYGYTF. The CDR3 nucleotides are TGTGCCAGCAGCCCCAAGACAGGGCCGACTAACTATGGCTACACCTTC.

The rearrangement links TRBV2 to TRBJ1-2; 7 bases are a match to TRBD1. Losses at the gene ends were 7 bases for V and 9 bases for J; bases not matched to a gene: 14. Germline CDR1 SNHLY, CDR2 FYNNEI. The CDR3 contains 14 residues. The CDR3 DNA reads TGTGCCAGCAAACCGGGACAGAGTCTTGGTAGCTACACCTTC. This gives the protein CASKPGQSLGSYTF.

The rearrangement joins TRBV5-1 to TRBJ1-4; no clear D gene. Germline lookup yields CDR1 SGHRS and CDR2 YFSETQ. Trimming pared 0 bases from V and 8 bases from J, leaving 11 bases between. The CDR3 sequence is 14 residues long. In nucleotides, the CDR3 is TGCGCCAGCAGCTTGGGAGGAGAACAGGAAAAACTGTTTTTT. Its translation: CASSLGGEQEKLFF.

V is TRBV5-1 and J is TRBJ2-3; 7 nucleotides agree with TRBD1. CDR1 SGHRS and CDR2 YFSETQ come from the germline V gene. V gave up 4 bases and J gave up 9 bases; unmatched junction bases: 17. This CDR3 has 16 residues. Here the CDR3 DNA reads TGCGCCAGCAGCGTTGGGAATAGGAAAGACAGGGAGACGCAGTATTTT. It yields the protein CASSVGNRKDRETQYF.

The V and J genes are TRBV6-5 and TRBJ1-1, with unresolved D. This CDR3 spans 15 amino acids. CDR1 and CDR2 (germline): MNHEY, SVGAGI. Trimming cost V 0 bases and J 3 bases, with 11 bases left between them. Written as DNA, the CDR3 is TGTGCCAGCAGTTACTCGAGGGTTCGCGACACTGAAGCTTTCTTT. Protein product: CASSYSRVRDTEAFF.

This clone was seen a single time. The V and J genes are TRBV28 and TRBJ2-7, with D possibly TRBD2 on 5 matching bases. This CDR3 is 14 amino acids long. Germline CDR1 MDHEN, CDR2 SYDVKM. The V end lost 2 bases, the J end lost 2 bases, and 10 bases lay between the germline ends. In DNA form, the CDR3 reads TGTGCCAGCAGTTTAAAAAGCGGTACCTACGAGCAGTACTTC. Protein sequence: CASSLKSGTYEQYF.

V and J are TRBV28 and TRBJ2-7; 7 nucleotides line up with TRBD1. After removal of 0 bases from V and 1 base from J, the junction contained 3 bases not matched to a gene. This CDR3 has 15 amino acids. From germline, CDR1 is MDHEN and CDR2 SYDVKM. The CDR3 sequence is CASSLWDRSSYEQYF. CDR3 DNA sequence: TGTGCCAGCAGTTTATGGGACAGGAGTTCCTACGAGCAGTACTTC.

The rearrangement links TRBV2 to TRBJ2-7, with D uncertain. This CDR3 has 12 amino acids. The germline gives CDR1 SNHLY, CDR2 FYNNEI. V lost 3 bases and J lost 1, with 4 bases in between. In DNA, the CDR3 is TGTGCCAGCAGTGATGAGTCCTACGAGCAGTACTTC. Encoded protein: CASSDESYEQYF.

This clone was detected once. The chain employs TRBV30 and TRBJ2-7; no clear D. Trimming stripped 5 bases from V and 6 bases from J, with 14 bases between. CDR3 size: 12 residues. The V gene's germline CDR1 is GTSNPN and CDR2 SVGIG (reference sequence). As DNA, the CDR3 is TGTGCCTGGGCCCCAGTGGTAAGCGAGCAGTACTTC. Amino acid sequence: CAWAPVVSEQYF.

V usage is TRBV29-1 and J usage is TRBJ2-7; 7 bases fit TRBD1. The length of the CDR3 is 16 residues. With 0 bases clipped from V and 2 bases from J, the junction kept 10 bases outside the gene matches. Germline V CDR1 and CDR2: SQVTM, ANQGSEA. This CDR3 is CSVEDPIETGTYEQYF. CDR3 coding DNA: TGCAGCGTTGAAGATCCCATCGAGACAGGGACCTACGAGCAGTACTTC.

The CDR3 spells CASSLATSGVGSQYF. The CDR3 DNA reads TGTGCCAGCAGCTTGGCGACTAGCGGGGTGGGGTCCCAGTACTTC. The chain has TRBV5-6 and TRBJ2-5; TRBD2 matches at 11 bases. The J segment lost 9 bases and the V segment lost 0 bases, leaving 7 bases of the junction unmatched. The CDR3 is 15 residues long. Germline lookup yields CDR1 SGHDT and CDR2 YYEEEE.

In this sample, this clone turned up once. The chain couples TRBV27 to TRBJ2-1, with 8 positions matching TRBD2. CDR1 is MNHEY and CDR2 is SMNVEV in the germline V gene (reference sequence). J lost 1 base, V lost 4 bases, and 9 bases had no gene match. The CDR3 contains 17 residues. The CDR3: CASSSEVAGKSYNEQFF. CDR3 nucleotides: TGTGCCAGCAGTTCTGAGGTAGCGGGAAAGTCCTACAATGAGCAGTTCTTC.

The chain uses TRBV7-2 and TRBJ2-3; no clear D. The CDR3 spans 13 residues. V lost 5 bases, J lost 6 bases, and 12 bases lay in between. CDR1 and CDR2 (germline): SGHTA, FQGNSA. As DNA, the CDR3 is TGTGCCAGCAGCCCCGGACCGCGGGATACGCAGTATTTT. It encodes CASSPGPRDTQYF.

The V call is TRBV7-9, the J call TRBJ1-2, with a tentative D call TRBD1 (5 bases). Per germline, CDR1 SEHNR and CDR2 FQNEAQ (reference sequence). V was clipped by 8 bases and J by 3 bases, with 16 bases between them. The CDR3 is 14 amino acids. CDR3 DNA: TGTGCCAGCCAAGATAGGGGCGCTGACTATGGCTACACCTTC. Translation gives CASQDRGADYGYTF.

V gene TRBV10-2 combines with J gene TRBJ1-1; maybe TRBD1 (5 bases). Looked up from germline, CDR1 is WSHSY and CDR2 is SAAADI. CDR3 size: 14 residues. Trimming stripped 3 bases from V and 5 bases from J, with 13 bases between. Here the CDR3 reads CASSDSGPVTEAFF. CDR3 coding DNA: TGCGCCAGCAGTGATTCAGGGCCAGTAACTGAAGCTTTCTTT.

CDR3 DNA: TGTGCCAGCAGCTCCACAGGGGTAACCGGGGAGCTGTTTTTT. Its translation: CASSSTGVTGELFF. This rearrangement joins TRBV13 to TRBJ2-2; 7 nucleotides agree with TRBD1. From germline, CDR1 is PRHDT and CDR2 FYEKMQ (reference sequence). The CDR3 runs 14 residues. The trim removed 4 bases at V and 5 bases at J, leaving 4 bases unmatched.

The sample holds a few counts of this clone. The chain couples TRBV2 to TRBJ1-1; D gene unclear. Germline-derived CDR1 and CDR2 are SNHLY and FYNNEI. Trimming shortened V by 2 bases and J by 4 bases, and 11 bases separated the two germline ends. This CDR3 has 14 amino acids. The DNA for the CDR3 is TGTGCCAGCAGTGAACCTACCACGGGCACTGAAGCTTTCTTT. It specifies CASSEPTTGTEAFF.

The V and J genes are TRBV19 and TRBJ2-7, with TRBD1 matching over 9 bases. This CDR3 is 16 amino acids long. V was pared by 5 bases and J by 4 bases, with 12 bases of the junction left unmatched. Germline CDR1 and CDR2: LNHDA and SQIVND (reference sequence). CDR3 sequence (DNA): TGTGCCAGTAGTCCCCGAGCCGGGACAGGGATGTACGAGCAGTACTTC. This codes for CASSPRAGTGMYEQYF.

This clone was observed a single time. The rearrangement uses TRBV7-2 and TRBJ1-2, with 8 bases aligning to TRBD1. With V trimmed by 5 bases and J by 6 bases, 8 bases remained unmatched. CDR1 and CDR2 (germline): SGHTA, FQGNSA. This CDR3 is 14 amino acids long. The CDR3 spells CASSPGQGRHGYTF. DNA of the CDR3: TGTGCCAGCAGCCCAGGACAGGGCAGGCATGGCTACACCTTC.

The V gene is TRBV7-2, the J gene TRBJ1-4; D uncertain. Germline V gene lookup returns CDR1 SGHTA and CDR2 FQGNSA. The ends were cut back, 1 base at V and 6 bases at J, with 12 bases in the middle. The length of the CDR3 is 15 residues. The chain's CDR3 is CASSLGGQQDEKLFF. As DNA, the CDR3 is TGTGCCAGCAGCTTAGGAGGGCAGCAGGATGAAAAACTGTTTTTT.

The chain joins TRBV7-8 to TRBJ2-7, with D unclear. The germline V and J ends were trimmed by 2 bases and 0 bases, with 8 bases remaining between them. Germline CDR1 reads SGHVS; CDR2 reads FQNEAQ. This CDR3 region has 14 residues. CDR3 amino acids: CASSLRTGSYEQYF. Here the CDR3 DNA reads TGTGCCAGCAGCTTACGGACGGGCTCCTACGAGCAGTACTTC.

V and J are TRBV5-1 and TRBJ2-2; D unresolved. Germline lookup yields CDR1 SGHRS and CDR2 YFSETQ. V lost 1 base to trimming and J lost 3 bases, with 10 bases between them. This CDR3 comprises 15 residues. In DNA form, the CDR3 reads TGCGCCAGCAGCTTGTGGGGAAGGGACACCGGGGAGCTGTTTTTT. Amino acids: CASSLWGRDTGELFF.